This TCR beta chain was documented in a study of T cell clusters in autoimmune cytopenias. Note on this clonotype: Antigen specificity is unknown.

One tube held mixed TRB-A and TRB-B primer pools for touch-down PCR. Each CDR3 protein gets one entry in TCRdb, which reprocessed the multiplex PCR reads and gives no DNA. The sample includes 8,500 to 14,000 distinct CDR3 sequences. Findings and limits, study-wide: The T cell clusters were defined only in silico, without experimental functional validation.

Some 40,000 genome equivalents of blood DNA were amplified for TRB. The CDR3 is 16 amino acids. Germline CDR1 and CDR2: ENHRY and SYGVKD. This sample also belongs to another study, concerning T cell repertoires in aging, cancer and after chemotherapy. From that report: Across the chemotherapy interval, each cancer cohort showed higher median generation probability, suggesting thymic rebound.

The TCR was taken from a human donor in good health. The material sequenced was peripheral blood. The gene calls are TRBV10-3 and TRBJ2-7; TCRdb outputs TRBD2, but without DNA this stays unchecked. The CDR3 spells CAIRATSAIPTYEQYF.